The subject of this entry is one TCR beta chain. Antigen specificity is unknown. Sequencing ends 3 residues short of the CDR3 end; the germline J gene provides the rest. Some clones are missing from TCRdb's copy, which holds only in-frame ones; the method was immunoSEQ multiplex PCR. The specimen's table records nearly 20,000 clones. The CDR3 loop spans 13 amino acids. Germline V gene lookup returns CDR1 LNHDA and CDR2 SQIVND (reference sequence). Trimming took off 2 bases at V and 4 bases at J, with 6 bases between the two ends. The data originate from a study of T cells in women clearing cervical HPV infection. Points from the study as a whole: TRBV6-7 relative abundance averaged 0.11% in cases and under 0.2% in controls.

The chain employs TRBV19 and TRBJ1-5; D is undetermined. Sequenced sample: blood buffy coat. The source is a woman between 18 and 69 years old with a cervical HPV16 infection that either progressed to CIN3+ or cleared (not recorded which). The covered CDR3 bases are TGTGCCAGTAGTATACAGATAAATCAGCCC. Its translation is CASSIQINQP. The whole CDR3 sequence is CASSIQINQPQHF.